This TCR beta chain is drawn from a study of CD4 and CD8 cells across lung adenocarcinoma regions. CDR1 and CDR2 (germline): MNHNS, SASEGT. With V trimmed by 6 bases and J by 12 bases, 9 bases remained unmatched. The CDR3 is made up of 12 amino acids. Donors had localized lung adenocarcinoma, a non-small cell lung cancer. TCRdb recomputed calls from the PCR reads with MiXCR, one row per CDR3 protein. The sample includes 9,500 to 15,000 distinct CDR3 sequences, 40% to 50% of them seen just once. This sequence joins TRBV6-1 and TRBJ2-3, with 7 bases matching TRBD1. This sequence was found in a female donor with lung adenocarcinoma. The CD4 and CD8 labels of this study may be unreliable. The sample taken for sequencing was CD8+ T cells from the margin of a lung tumor. The DNA for the CDR3 is TGTGCCAGCAGACAGGGGAAAAACATTCAGTATTTT. This translates into CASRQGKNIQYF.